Listed here are 15 T cell receptor beta chains from one sample, sequenced in a study of T cells in Graves' hyperthyroidism and ophthalmopathy. The investigators amplified TCR beta CDR3 regions from RNA transcripts. The HTBI primer set drove a first-round RT-PCR of the TCR CDR3. MiXCR was run by TCRdb on the multiplex PCR reads, yielding one entry per CDR3 protein. The repertoire includes almost 600,000 distinct CDR3 sequences, about 43% of them detected once, and more than 7.5% sits in the top ten. The sample taken for sequencing was peripheral blood or thyroid tissue (not recorded which). These receptor sequences come from a woman aged 18-35 years with Graves' hyperthyroidism.

This clonotype was counted many times. The V call is TRBV2, the J call TRBJ2-2; D not resolved. Deletions cut 4 bases from V and 1 base from J, with 10 bases between. Germline loops: CDR1 SNHLY, CDR2 FYNNEI. The CDR3 contains 15 residues. The CDR3 loop is CASSGENLNTGELFF. The DNA of the CDR3 is TGTGCCAGCAGTGGAGAAAACCTGAACACCGGGGAGCTGTTTTTT.

This clonotype has ten or more counts. V and J are TRBV6-4 and TRBJ1-5; 8 bases match TRBD1. The CDR3 has 19 amino acids. The ends lost 0 bases at V and 5 bases at J; junction bases unmatched: 15. Germline lookup yields CDR1 MRHNA and CDR2 SNTAGT. The DNA of the CDR3 is TGTGCCAGCAGTGACTCAGATACGGGACAGGTTGGAGGCTATCAGCCCCAGCATTTT. This gives the protein CASSDSDTGQVGGYQPQHF.

With respect to this clonotype: Given a much more abundant clone one base away, this may be a read error. The chain carries TRBV6-1 and TRBJ1-1, with a weak D call TRBD1 (6 bases). Per germline, CDR1 MNHNS and CDR2 SASEGT. CDR3 length: 16 amino acids. The V gene lost 0 bases and the J gene lost 3 bases, with 14 bases spanning the gap. CDR3 sequence reads: CASSEAGTLGYTEAFF. The DNA of the CDR3 is TGTGCCAGCAGTGAAGCCGGGACATTAGGTTACACTGAAGCTTTCTTT.

On this clonotype: A much larger clone differs from this one at a single base, so this may be a read error. The chain employs TRBV4-1 and TRBJ1-2; D ambiguous. The CDR3 contains 15 residues. The germline CDR1 and CDR2 sequences are MGHRA and YSYEKL. The ends were cut back, 1 base at V and 0 bases at J, with 9 bases in the middle. The CDR3 region is CASSQGPGANYGYTF. CDR3 DNA sequence: TGCGCCAGCAGCCAAGGTCCAGGAGCTAACTATGGCTACACCTTC.

This clonotype has at least ten counts. The genes are TRBV7-2 and TRBJ2-7; weak D call: TRBD2 (6 bases). The CDR3 runs to 16 residues. The V end lost 0 bases, the J end lost 2 bases, and 14 bases lay between the germline ends. Germline V gene data show CDR1 as SGHTA and CDR2 as FQGNSA. The CDR3 DNA sequence: TGTGCCAGCAGCTTAGCGACGGGGGAGCCAACCTACGAGCAGTACTTC. Residues: CASSLATGEPTYEQYF.

This clonotype was seen once. The genes are TRBV29-1 and TRBJ2-5, with D possibly called TRBD1 or TRBD2 (5 bases each). Germline-derived CDR1 and CDR2 are SQVTM and ANQGSEA. The CDR3 is made up of 13 amino acids. Trimming shortened V by 5 bases and J by 4 bases, and 14 bases separated the two germline ends. The CDR3 region is CSVRAGRGETQYF. DNA for the CDR3: TGCAGCGTTAGGGCAGGGAGAGGAGAGACCCAGTACTTC.

This clonotype was seen repeatedly, ten times or more. The V and J genes are TRBV12-5 and TRBJ1-6, with D tentatively TRBD1 (6 bases). This CDR3 spans 13 amino acids. Germline CDR1 is LGHNT and CDR2 is FRNRAP. V lost 1 base, J lost 10 bases, and 8 bases lay in between. CDR3 sequence reads: CASGLEGGSPLHF. The CDR3 DNA is TGTGCTAGTGGTTTGGAAGGGGGATCACCCCTCCACTTT.

The chain employs TRBV20-1 and TRBJ2-7; 15 nucleotides line up with TRBD2. Germline V gene data show CDR1 as DFQATT and CDR2 as SNEGSKA (reference sequence). This CDR3 is built from 16 residues. Trimming removed 5 bases from V and 6 bases from J; junction bases left unmatched: 11. The CDR3 nucleotides read TGCAGTGCTGAGGACGGCGGGACTAGCGGGAGGTTCGAGCAGTACTTC. It yields the protein CSAEDGGTSGRFEQYF.

The chain has TRBV7-9 and TRBJ2-5; 9 nucleotides line up with TRBD1. V gave up 5 bases and J gave up 8 bases; unmatched junction bases: 12. CDR1 is SEHNR and CDR2 is FQNEAQ in the germline V gene (reference sequence). The CDR3 is 15 amino acids. The CDR3 sequence: CASSAMDRGGGTQYF. CDR3 DNA: TGTGCCAGCAGCGCTATGGACAGGGGAGGAGGCACCCAGTACTTC. The full variable domain, in which reference TRBV7-9 and TRBJ2-5 provide the parts outside the CDR3, is DTGVSQNPRHKITKRGQNVTFRCDPISEHNRLYWYRQTLGQGPEFLTYFQNEAQLEKSRLLSDRFSAERPKGSFSTLEIQRTEQGDSAMYLCASSAMDRGGGTQYFGPGTRLLVL.

This sequence joins TRBV16 and TRBJ2-7; D is ambiguous. The CDR3 totals 15 residues. Germline-derived CDR1 and CDR2 are KGHSY and FQNENV. V was pared by 4 bases and J by 5 bases, with 18 bases between. CDR3 sequence reads: CASSPYRVGADEQYF. CDR3 sequence (DNA): TGTGCCAGCAGCCCGTACAGAGTGGGCGCGGACGAGCAGTACTTC.

This clonotype came up many times. The chain combines TRBV7-2 with TRBJ2-7, with D perhaps assigned TRBD1 or TRBD2 (5 bases each). The CDR3 spans 16 residues. Germline V CDR1 and CDR2: SGHTA, FQGNSA. The V end was cut by 5 bases, the J end by 0 bases, with 17 bases between. CDR3 sequence: CASSTGTAQSSYEQYF. Written as DNA, the CDR3 is TGTGCCAGCAGCACTGGGACGGCTCAGAGCTCCTACGAGCAGTACTTC.

This clonotype was counted only a few times. The chain recombines TRBV30 with TRBJ2-7, with D tentatively TRBD1 (5 bases). V was trimmed by 0 bases and J by 4 bases, leaving 10 bases between them. The germline V gene has CDR1 GTSNPN and CDR2 SVGIG (reference sequence). CDR3 length: 13 residues. CDR3 nucleotides: TGTGCCTGGAGTGTAGACAGTTATTACGAGCAGTACTTC. Translating it yields CAWSVDSYYEQYF.

For this clonotype: One end of the junction is discordant with germline, which a read error may explain. V gene TRBV20-1 combines with J gene TRBJ2-2; D possibly corresponds to TRBD2 (5 bases). CDR3 size: 15 residues. The V gene's germline CDR1 is DFQATT and CDR2 SNEGSKA (reference sequence). CDR3 loop: CSARVPGLNAGELFF. The CDR3 DNA reads as TGCAGTGCTAGAGTTCCGGGATTGAACGCCGGGGAGCTGTTTTTT.

Note on this clonotype: As the CDR3 is not closed by the conserved phenylalanine or tryptophan, this likely results from a read error. The rearrangement links TRBV4-1 to TRBJ2-2; the D is unclear. There are 15 residues in the CDR3. Germline V gene sequence: CDR1 MGHRA, CDR2 YSYEKL. V lost 0 bases and J 0 bases, leaving 5 bases between the germline ends. CDR3 loop: CASSQDGANTGELFS. The CDR3, as DNA: TGCGCCAGCAGCCAAGATGGGGCGAACACCGGGGAGCTGTTTTCT.

This clonotype was counted ten times or more. The gene calls are TRBV19 and TRBJ1-1; D ambiguous. V was pared by 3 bases and J by 5 bases, with 10 bases between. From germline, CDR1 is LNHDA and CDR2 SQIVND (reference sequence). There are 13 residues in the CDR3. Written as DNA, the CDR3 is TGTGCCAGTAGTATCGACCACGGAACTGAAGCTTTCTTT. Protein product: CASSIDHGTEAFF.